Given below is one TCR beta chain in context. Antigen specificity is unknown. The data originate from a study of molecular identifiers for immune sequencing clone quantification. About the study: Split five ways in replicates, RNA from approximately 20,000 or 98,000 naive CD8 cells had four portions sequenced. Study conclusions and caveats: Clones exceeding 20 RNA copies carried over 97% of effector molecules but under 1% of naive-cell molecules.

The CDR3 is made up of 15 amino acids. CDR1 and CDR2 (germline): MNHEY, SMNVEV (reference sequence). With 0 bases removed from V and 0 bases from J, the gap between germline ends came to 6 bases. One entry per CDR3 protein results from TCRdb running MiXCR on the PCR reads. The sample yields approximately 550,000 distinct CDR3 sequences, roughly 24% seen once. Based on a CD8+CD4-CCR7+CD45RA+ profile, naive CD8 T cells were sorted. The sequence came from a human donor in good health. Some libraries in this study had Jurkat cell RNA spiked in. The gene calls are TRBV27 and TRBJ2-4; unclear D gene. Sequenced material: naive CD8+ T cells from blood, with Jurkat cell RNA spiked in. The subset denotes: FACS-sorted CD8+CD4-CCR7+CD45RA+ naive T cells. CDR3 protein: CASSLSSLAKNIQYF. The CDR3 DNA reads as TGTGCCAGCAGTTTATCTTCTCTAGCCAAAAACATTCAGTACTTC.